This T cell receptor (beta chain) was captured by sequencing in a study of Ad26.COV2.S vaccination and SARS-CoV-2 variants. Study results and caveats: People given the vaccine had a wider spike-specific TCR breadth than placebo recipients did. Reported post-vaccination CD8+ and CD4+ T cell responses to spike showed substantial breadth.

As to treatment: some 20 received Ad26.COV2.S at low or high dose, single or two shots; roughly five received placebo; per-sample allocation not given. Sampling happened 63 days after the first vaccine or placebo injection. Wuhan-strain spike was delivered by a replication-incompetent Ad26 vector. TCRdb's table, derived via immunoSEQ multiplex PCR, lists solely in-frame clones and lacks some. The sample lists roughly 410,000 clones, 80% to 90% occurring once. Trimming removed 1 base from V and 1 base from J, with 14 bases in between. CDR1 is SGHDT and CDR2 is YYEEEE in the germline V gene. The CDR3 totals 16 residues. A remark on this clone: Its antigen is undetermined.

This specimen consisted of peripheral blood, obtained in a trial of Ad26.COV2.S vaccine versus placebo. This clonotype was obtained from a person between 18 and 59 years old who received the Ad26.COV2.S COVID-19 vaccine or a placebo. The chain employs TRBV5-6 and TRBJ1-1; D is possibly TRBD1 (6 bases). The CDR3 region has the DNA TGTGCCAGCAGCTTGCAGGGGTTGGGTGCGAACACTGAAGCTTTCTTT. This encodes CASSLQGLGANTEAFF.